Listed here is a single T cell receptor (beta chain). No cognate antigen has been identified for it. No much larger clone exists at a distance of one base, and base qualities are not known. Using the immunoSEQ assay, TCRB CDR3 regions were amplified from around 2 micrograms of genomic DNA, or from all available DNA when less than that was on hand. Multiplex PCR used 60 forward primers for TCR V beta segments and 13 reverse primers for J beta segments. To estimate the number of reads per starting template, synthetic control templates were added to each sample at limiting dilution. Sequencing produced 87 bp reads on the Illumina HiSeq System. Per the original workflow: PCR and sequencing errors were removed by a nearest neighbor algorithm that merged closely related sequences. TCR overlap was measured as the percentage of unique tumor TCR beta sequences that were also present in the peripheral blood of the same patient. The source is immuneACCESS, and TCRdb retained only in-frame sequences with V and J called. Part of the clones is not carried over; for the studies checked, unresolved V genes explain less than half of this, and the remainder is unexplained. That table supplies the V and J calls and clone size; D and trimming were determined from the DNA. This sample holds fewer than 50,000 clones; about 85% were observed only once. Jointly, the top ten make up about 10% of the sample.

Selection of patients required sufficient residual fresh-frozen tumor tissue and over two years of available survival data. An isocitrate dehydrogenase mutation was not carried by any of the glioblastoma patients, although molecular status was otherwise variable. PBMC collection took place before vaccination, two weeks after the third vaccination, and at tumor progression if progression occurred. The Qiagen DNeasy Blood extraction Kit was used for extraction of genomic DNA. In the germline V gene (reference sequence), CDR1 corresponds to MNHNY and CDR2 to SVGAGI. There are 12 amino acids in the CDR3, from cysteine to phenylalanine inclusive. The entry retains the CDR3 DNA only, 36 bases that are in frame from base 1. V and J are trimmed by 6 bases and 7 bases, and the gene matches miss 3 bases of the junction. This entry belongs to a study of glioma-infiltrating T cells after dendritic cell vaccination (dated by TCRdb to about 2016). About the full investigation: The cohort included roughly 15 glioblastoma patients drawn from Phase I and II dendritic cell vaccination trials, of whom 9 were newly diagnosed and 6 had recurrent disease. Autologous tumor lysate-pulsed dendritic cell vaccination was administered to the patients between about 2003 and 2013. Tumor-infiltrating lymphocyte content was quantified and tumor and blood repertoires were compared in dendritic cell-vaccinated glioblastoma patients by deep sequencing of TCR beta CDR3 regions. The vaccine was prepared from monocyte-derived dendritic cells that were cultured for more than six days with IL-4 and GM-CSF and then pulsed overnight with autologous tumor lysate. TCR sequencing metrics, including TIL content and tumor-blood repertoire overlap, were correlated with survival after dendritic cell vaccination. Patients received three intradermal dendritic cell vaccine injections at biweekly intervals in the arm below the axilla. The full study reports these points: No direct relationship between TCR clonality and survival was found, suggesting a diverse polyclonal response may matter. The TCR overlap response model with three groups was called speculative and said to need prospective validation. After dendritic cell vaccination, a higher estimated pretreatment TIL content predicted longer time to progression and longer overall survival. The cohort was small and heterogeneous, and full blood and tumor sets were available for few patients, with initial-recurrent tumor pairs available for even fewer patients.

The sample consisted of blood, taken before dendritic cell vaccination. The source is a human donor with glioblastoma. The chain is assembled from TRBV6-6 and TRBJ2-1; 7 bases in the junction line up with TRBD1. The CDR3 is CASSRTGNEQFF. The sequence in DNA is TGTGCCAGCAGCAGGACAGGAAATGAGCAGTTCTTC.